This TCR beta chain was recorded in a study of regulatory T cells in long-lasting Graves disease. Overall study results and limits: Persistent cases favored TRBV28, TRBJ1-2 and TRBJ2-5.

Regarding time point: persistent/refractory GD, antithyroid drugs over 5 years with positive TRAb. PBMCs were the source of the RNA used for TCR sequencing. The authors drew approximately 9 milliliters of peripheral blood into EDTA tubes. To make TCR beta libraries, researchers used iRepertoire HTBI primers and Arm-PCR of CDR3 regions. MiXCR, applied by TCRdb to the multiplex PCR reads, yields one record per CDR3 protein. The sample carries 400,000 to 500,000 distinct CDR3 sequences, around 20% recorded once. Of note for this clonotype: The antigen is not known.

The CDR3 consists of 16 residues. Germline V gives CDR1 KGHSH, CDR2 LQKENI. V lost 1 base, J lost 5 bases, and 8 bases stayed unmatched. The receptor was derived from a female donor with Graves disease. Sequencing was performed on peripheral blood mononuclear cells (PBMCs), taken when the disease was refractory, from a patient treated with antithyroid drugs. The chain is built from TRBV18 and TRBJ2-1, with 7 bases aligning to TRBD1. The CDR3 region is CASSPRTGQYHNEQFF. CDR3 DNA: TGTGCCAGCTCACCACGGACGGGACAGTACCACAATGAGCAGTTCTTC.